Presented here are 8 T cell receptor beta chains from one specimen sequenced in a study of metastatic and nonmetastatic thyroid tumors. The entire patient cohort was treatment-naive prior to thyroid surgery. TCRdb ran MiXCR on the PCR reads. The repertoire holds 32,000 or so clones, with 15% to 20% as singletons. Sequencing used blood. The source is a female donor with papillary thyroid cancer or a benign thyroid nodule (not recorded which). Some clones in this sample may be carry-over from other donors' samples.

V gene TRBV19 combines with J gene TRBJ1-2; no clear D. Germline-derived CDR1 and CDR2 are LNHDA and SQIVND (reference sequence). V lost 6 bases, J lost 2 bases, and 16 bases lay in between. CDR3 length equals 15 residues. CDR3 coding DNA: TGTGCCAGTAGCCGCCTCTTCGACGGAAACTATGGCTACACCTTC. Its protein product is CASSRLFDGNYGYTF.

This clone occurred a few times. The chain uses TRBV10-3 and TRBJ2-7; 8 positions match TRBD2. Looked up from germline, CDR1 is ENHRY and CDR2 is SYGVKD. Losses at the gene ends were 0 bases for V and 4 bases for J; bases not matched to a gene: 5. CDR3 length equals 15 residues. This CDR3 reads CAISESGTRSYEQYF. CDR3 nucleotide sequence: TGTGCCATCAGTGAGTCGGGGACTAGGTCTTACGAGCAGTACTTC.

Ten or more counts support this clone. This chain joins TRBV20-1 and TRBJ2-7, with D tentatively TRBD2 (5 bases). V lost 3 bases and J lost 4, with 13 bases in between. From germline, CDR1 is DFQATT and CDR2 SNEGSKA (reference sequence). The CDR3 length is 13 residues. For the CDR3, the DNA is TGCAGTGCTAGTTTCCGGGGAAATTACGAGCAGTACTTC. Translation gives CSASFRGNYEQYF.

This chain uses TRBV10-1 with TRBJ2-2; the match to TRBD2 covers 8 bases. Germline trimming cut 5 bases from V and 4 bases from J; bases unmatched to any gene: 3. CDR1 is WNHNN and CDR2 is SYGVQD in the germline V gene (reference sequence). CDR3 length: 14 amino acids. This CDR3 reads CASSSGSTTGELFF. CDR3 nucleotide sequence: TGCGCCAGCAGTAGCGGGAGCACCACCGGGGAGCTGTTTTTT.

This clone was counted ten times or more. CDR3 in DNA: TGCGCCAGCAGCTTCCCCAGCGAAACTAGCACAGATACGCAGTATTTT. Encoded protein: CASSFPSETSTDTQYF. The rearrangement links TRBV5-1 to TRBJ2-3; D is undetermined. The V gene's germline CDR1 is SGHRS and CDR2 YFSETQ. The CDR3 covers 16 residues. The V end lost 2 bases, the J end lost 0 bases, and 13 bases lay between the germline ends. The full variable domain, with the rest looked up from reference TRBV5-1 and TRBJ2-3, is KAGVTQTPRYLIKTRGQQVTLSCSPISGHRSVSWYQQTPGQGLQFLFEYFSETQRNKGNFPGRFSGRQFSNSRSEMNVSTLELGDSALYLCASSFPSETSTDTQYFGPGTRLTVL.

In this sample, this clone turned up many times. The rearrangement uses TRBV6-4 and TRBJ2-3; TRBD1 aligns across 9 bases. Germline V gives CDR1 MRHNA, CDR2 SNTAGT. V shed 6 bases and J 4 bases; nucleotides not matched to a gene: 5. This CDR3 contains 14 residues. The CDR3 here is CASRMGQGSDTQYF. The CDR3 region has the DNA TGTGCCAGCAGGATGGGACAGGGTTCAGATACGCAGTATTTT.

The genes are TRBV10-2 and TRBJ1-2; 9 bases are shared with TRBD1. This CDR3 is built from 15 residues. The germline gives CDR1 WSHSY, CDR2 SAAADI. With 5 bases clipped from V and 5 bases from J, the junction kept 9 bases outside the gene matches. This CDR3 reads CASSPRSGTGYGYTF. Here the CDR3 DNA reads TGCGCCAGCAGTCCAAGATCCGGGACAGGGTATGGCTACACCTTC.

This clone was seen at least ten times. The chain joins TRBV11-1 to TRBJ1-6, with D perhaps TRBD1 (6 bases). The V end was cut by 0 bases, the J end by 11 bases, with 23 bases between. This CDR3 region has 18 residues. The germline gives CDR1 SGHAT, CDR2 FQDESV (reference sequence). The CDR3 sequence: CASSLARGIGQRGAPLHF. CDR3 in DNA: TGTGCCAGCAGCTTAGCGCGCGGGATAGGACAGCGTGGGGCACCCCTCCACTTT.